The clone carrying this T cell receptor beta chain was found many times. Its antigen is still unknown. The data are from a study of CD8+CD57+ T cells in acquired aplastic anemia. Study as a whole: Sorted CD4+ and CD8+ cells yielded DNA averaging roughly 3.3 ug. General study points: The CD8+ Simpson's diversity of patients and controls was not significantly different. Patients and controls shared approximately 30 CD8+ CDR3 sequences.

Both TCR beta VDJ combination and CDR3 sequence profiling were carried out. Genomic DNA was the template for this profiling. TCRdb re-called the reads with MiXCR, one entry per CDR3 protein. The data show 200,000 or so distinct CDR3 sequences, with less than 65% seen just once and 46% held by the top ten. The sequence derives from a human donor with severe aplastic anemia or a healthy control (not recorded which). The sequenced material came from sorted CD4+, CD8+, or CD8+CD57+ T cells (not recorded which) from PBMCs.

CDR3 loop: CASSLRDREYEQYF. In DNA, the CDR3 is TGTGCCAGCAGCCTACGGGACAGGGAGTACGAGCAGTACTTC. The genes are TRBV13 and TRBJ2-7; 9 nucleotides agree with TRBD1. CDR1 PRHDT and CDR2 FYEKMQ come from the germline V gene (reference sequence). This CDR3 comprises 14 residues. V trimming: 5 bases; J trimming: 4 bases; junction bases outside the gene matches: 6.